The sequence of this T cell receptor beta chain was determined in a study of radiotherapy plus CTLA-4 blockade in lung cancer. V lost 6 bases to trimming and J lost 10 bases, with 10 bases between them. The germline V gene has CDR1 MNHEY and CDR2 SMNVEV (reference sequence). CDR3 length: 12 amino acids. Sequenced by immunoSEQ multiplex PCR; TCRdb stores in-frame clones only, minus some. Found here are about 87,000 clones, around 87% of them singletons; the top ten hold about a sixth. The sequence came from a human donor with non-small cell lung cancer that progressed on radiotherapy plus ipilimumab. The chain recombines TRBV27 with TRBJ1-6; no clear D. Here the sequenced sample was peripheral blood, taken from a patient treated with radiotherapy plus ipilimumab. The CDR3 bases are TGTGCCAGCAGCCTGTTGCGGTCACCCCTCCACTTT. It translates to CASSLLRSPLHF.